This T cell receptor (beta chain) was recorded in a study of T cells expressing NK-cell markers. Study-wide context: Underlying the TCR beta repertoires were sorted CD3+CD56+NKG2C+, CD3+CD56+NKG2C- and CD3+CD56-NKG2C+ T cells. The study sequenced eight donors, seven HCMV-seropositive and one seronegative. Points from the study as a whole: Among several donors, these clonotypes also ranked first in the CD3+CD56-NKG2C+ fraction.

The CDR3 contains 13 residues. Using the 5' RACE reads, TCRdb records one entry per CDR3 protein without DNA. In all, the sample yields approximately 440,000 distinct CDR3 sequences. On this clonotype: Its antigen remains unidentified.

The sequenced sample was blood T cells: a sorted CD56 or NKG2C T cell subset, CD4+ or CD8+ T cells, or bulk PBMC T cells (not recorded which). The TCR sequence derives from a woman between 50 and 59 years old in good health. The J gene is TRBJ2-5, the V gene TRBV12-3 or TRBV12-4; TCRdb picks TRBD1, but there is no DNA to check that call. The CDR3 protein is CASSAPSQETQYF.